Following are 17 T cell receptor beta chains from one sample sequenced in a study of T cell responses to AZD1222 COVID-19 vaccine. Data came from immunoSEQ multiplex PCR; TCRdb stores just in-frame clones and leaves some out. The sample carries some 120,000 clones, less than 90% recorded once. This specimen was peripheral blood, taken on day 0 of AZD1222 vaccination. The receptors were sampled from an adult in good health.

The rearrangement joins TRBV4-3 to TRBJ1-5; D may be TRBD1 (6 bases). Germline loops: CDR1 LGHNA, CDR2 YSLEER. This CDR3 has 16 residues. The V end lost 2 bases, the J end lost 3 bases, and 14 bases lay between the germline ends. CDR3 protein: CASSQSRGGNNQPQHF. CDR3 bases: TGCGCCAGCAGCCAATCGAGGGGGGGGAACAATCAGCCCCAGCATTTT.

The CDR3 loop reads CASASGAGANVLTF. In nucleotides, the CDR3 is TGTGCCAGCGCCTCAGGGGCTGGGGCCAACGTCCTGACTTTC. The chain uses TRBV7-9 and TRBJ2-6; D possibly corresponds to TRBD1 (6 bases). CDR3 length: 14 amino acids. Germline lookup yields CDR1 SEHNR and CDR2 FQNEAQ (reference sequence). V lost 8 bases and J 2 bases, leaving 10 bases between the germline ends.

The chain employs TRBV6-2 or TRBV6-3 and TRBJ1-2; D unclear. Looked up from germline, CDR1 is MNHEY and CDR2 is SVGEGT. Deletions cut 0 bases from V and 2 bases from J, with 7 bases between. This CDR3 comprises 14 residues. The CDR3 DNA follows: TGTGCCAGCAGTTACTCGATTGGAAACTATGGCTACACCTTC. Translation: CASSYSIGNYGYTF.

The chain joins TRBV12-5 to TRBJ1-6; no clear D. The CDR3 has 17 residues. Germline V gene data show CDR1 as LGHNT and CDR2 as FRNRAP. With 0 bases removed from V and 0 bases from J, the gap between germline ends came to 9 bases. The CDR3 bases are TGTGCTAGTGGTTTGGTAGCGAGCAGCTCCTATAATTCACCCCTCCACTTT. Translation: CASGLVASSSYNSPLHF.

This clone was recorded only once. The V call is TRBV30, the J call TRBJ1-5, with 8 bases lining up with TRBD1. CDR1 and CDR2 (germline): GTSNPN, SVGIG (reference sequence). This CDR3 comprises 15 residues. Trimming cost V 2 bases and J 0 bases; bases outside gene matches: 3. This chain's CDR3 is CAWSRRGLSNQPQHF. The CDR3 nucleotides read TGTGCCTGGAGTCGCAGGGGGCTTAGCAATCAGCCCCAGCATTTT.

This sequence joins TRBV27 and TRBJ1-6; tentatively, D is TRBD1 (6 bases). This CDR3 has 13 residues. Germline CDR1 is MNHEY and CDR2 is SMNVEV (reference sequence). The V gene lost 6 bases and the J gene lost 9 bases, with 12 bases spanning the gap. The CDR3 region is CASRLQGSSPLHF. The CDR3 DNA is TGTGCCAGCAGATTACAGGGTTCTTCACCCCTCCACTTT.

This clone was observed once. This sequence joins TRBV27 and TRBJ2-2; 9 bases line up with TRBD1. J gave up 2 bases and V 5 bases, and 6 bases lay outside the gene matches. This CDR3 is built from 16 residues. The V gene's germline CDR1 is MNHEY and CDR2 SMNVEV (reference sequence). The CDR3 nucleotides are TGTGCCAGCAGTCAGACAGGGGGTTCTAACACCGGGGAGCTGTTTTTT. Protein: CASSQTGGSNTGELFF.

The chain is built from TRBV5-4 and TRBJ2-7; TRBD1 matches 10 bases. There are 16 residues in the CDR3. From germline, CDR1 is SGHNT and CDR2 YYREEE (reference sequence). Trimming cost V 4 bases and J 3 bases; bases outside gene matches: 10. The CDR3 DNA sequence: TGTGCCAGCAGCCCCCATGGGACAGGGGCTTTCTACGAGCAGTACTTC. Translating it yields CASSPHGTGAFYEQYF.

The sample holds one count of this clone. This chain uses TRBV30 with TRBJ2-1; D ambiguous. With 1 base removed from V and 0 bases from J, the gap between germline ends came to 7 bases. The CDR3 has 14 residues. From germline, CDR1 is GTSNPN and CDR2 SVGIG (reference sequence). In DNA, the CDR3 is TGTGCCTGGAGTGCCACGAGCTCCTACAATGAGCAGTTCTTC. Protein: CAWSATSSYNEQFF.

This chain joins TRBV14 and TRBJ1-2; D not certain. Germline CDR1 reads SGHDN; CDR2 reads FVKESK. The length of the CDR3 is 15 residues. V dropped 0 bases and J dropped 2 bases, with 10 bases sitting between them. Here the CDR3 reads CASSQEGPGNYGYTF. CDR3 DNA sequence: TGTGCCAGCAGCCAAGAAGGGCCTGGGAACTATGGCTACACCTTC.

This clone was found once. This rearrangement joins TRBV3-1 (or the pseudogene TRBV3-2) to TRBJ1-2, with TRBD1 matching over 8 bases. Germline trimming cut 1 base from V and 2 bases from J; bases unmatched to any gene: 6. This CDR3 contains 16 residues. Per the germline V gene, CDR1 is LGHDT and CDR2 is YNNKEL (reference sequence). The CDR3 bases are TGTGCCAGCAGCCAAGGGACAGGGAGTCGAAACTATGGCTACACCTTC. This sequence encodes CASSQGTGSRNYGYTF.

The rearrangement links TRBV5-6 to TRBJ2-7; TRBD1 aligns across 7 bases. V dropped 3 bases and J dropped 6; count of bases not matched to a gene: 6. CDR1 is SGHDT, CDR2 YYEEEE, per germline. The CDR3 has 13 amino acids. Here the CDR3 DNA reads TGTGCCAGCAGCTACCAGGGGGTAGGCGAGCAGTACTTC. Translated: CASSYQGVGEQYF.

V and J are TRBV13 and TRBJ2-2; D is perhaps TRBD2 (6 bases). V gave up 7 bases and J gave up 6 bases, with 18 bases separating them. The germline CDR1 and CDR2 sequences are PRHDT and FYEKMQ (reference sequence). CDR3 size: 15 residues. The CDR3 nucleotides read TGTGCCAGCACTCGAGGAGGGGTTTGGGCCGGGGAGCTGTTTTTT. This encodes CASTRGGVWAGELFF.

The chain employs TRBV7-8 and TRBJ1-6, with D possibly TRBD1 on 5 matching bases. The germline V gene has CDR1 SGHVS and CDR2 FQNEAQ. V lost 5 bases to trimming and J lost 10 bases, with 21 bases between them. This CDR3 region has 16 residues. CDR3 amino acids: CASSRTRGVGPSPLHF. Written as DNA, the CDR3 is TGTGCCAGCAGCCGGACAAGGGGAGTTGGGCCATCACCCCTCCACTTT.

This rearrangement joins TRBV30 to TRBJ1-5; 7 nucleotides agree with TRBD1. CDR1 GTSNPN and CDR2 SVGIG come from the germline V gene (reference sequence). The V gene end was trimmed by 6 bases and the J gene end by 2 bases; junction bases not matched to a gene: 7. The CDR3 consists of 14 residues. The CDR3 loop is CACGGGGRNQPQHF. CDR3 sequence (DNA): TGTGCCTGTGGAGGAGGGGGCCGCAATCAGCCCCAGCATTTT.

The DNA for the CDR3 is TGTGCCAGCAGTGGGCAGTATAATTCACCCCTCCACTTT. Its protein product is CASSGQYNSPLHF. The chain uses TRBV6-6 and TRBJ1-6; no clear D. V was trimmed by 5 bases and J by 4 bases, leaving 6 bases between them. The CDR3 contains 13 residues. CDR1 is MNHNY, CDR2 SVGAGI, per germline (reference sequence).

The chain joins TRBV11-3 to TRBJ2-7; 8 bases are shared with TRBD1. Germline lookup yields CDR1 SGHNT and CDR2 YENEEA. The CDR3 runs 15 residues. With V trimmed by 5 bases and J by 3 bases, 9 bases remained unmatched. The CDR3 loop is CASSVETGDVYEQYF. As DNA, the CDR3 is TGTGCCAGCAGCGTGGAGACAGGGGATGTCTACGAGCAGTACTTC.